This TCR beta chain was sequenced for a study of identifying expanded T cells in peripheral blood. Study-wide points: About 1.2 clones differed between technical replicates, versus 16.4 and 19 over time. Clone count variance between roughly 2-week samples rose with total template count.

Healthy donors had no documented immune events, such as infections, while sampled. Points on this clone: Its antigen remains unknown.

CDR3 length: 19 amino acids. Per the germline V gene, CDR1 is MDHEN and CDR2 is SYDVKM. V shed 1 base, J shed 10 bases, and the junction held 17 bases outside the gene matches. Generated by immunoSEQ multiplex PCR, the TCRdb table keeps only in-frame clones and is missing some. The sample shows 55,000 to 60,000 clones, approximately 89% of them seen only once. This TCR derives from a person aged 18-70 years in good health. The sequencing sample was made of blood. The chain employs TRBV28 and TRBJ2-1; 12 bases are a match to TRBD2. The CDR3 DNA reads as TGTGCCAGCAGTTTATCTAGCGGGAGGGCCTATTGGGGGGTCCGCGAGCAGTTCTTC. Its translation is CASSLSSGRAYWGVREQFF.